This T cell receptor (beta chain) was sequenced during a study of siplizumab effects on memory and regulatory T cells. Study observations and caveats: The drug siplizumab significantly decreased the alloreactive sequences that could be traced to unstimulated CD4+ memory cells.

Clones were sequenced by immunoSEQ multiplex PCR, and TCRdb holds only the in-frame ones, with some missing. The sample holds about 100,000 clones; more than 90% are singletons and the top ten take 0.15%. For this clone: No antigen is known for it.

Germline loops: CDR1 ENHRY, CDR2 SYGVKD. V was trimmed by 0 bases and J by 4 bases, leaving 11 bases between them. The CDR3 runs 15 residues. The sequencing sample was made of CD4+ T cells sorted from blood. This receptor was taken from a human donor in good health. The chain carries TRBV10-3 and TRBJ2-3, with no clear D. CDR3: CAISESNGVADTQYF. As DNA, the CDR3 is TGTGCCATCAGTGAGTCGAATGGGGTGGCAGATACGCAGTATTTT.